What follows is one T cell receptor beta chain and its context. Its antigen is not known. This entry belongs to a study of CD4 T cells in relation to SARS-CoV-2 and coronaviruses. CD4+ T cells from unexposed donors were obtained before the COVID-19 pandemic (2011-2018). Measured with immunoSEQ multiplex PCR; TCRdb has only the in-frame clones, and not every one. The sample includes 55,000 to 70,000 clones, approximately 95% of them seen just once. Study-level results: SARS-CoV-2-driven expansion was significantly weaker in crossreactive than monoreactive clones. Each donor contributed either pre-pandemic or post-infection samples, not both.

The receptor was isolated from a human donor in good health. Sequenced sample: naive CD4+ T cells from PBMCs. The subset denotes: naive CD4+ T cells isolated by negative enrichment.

The CDR3 reads CASSVATSGGLNEQFF. The CDR3, as DNA: TGTGCCAGCAGCGTAGCTACTAGCGGGGGCCTCAATGAGCAGTTCTTC. J is TRBJ2-1 and V is TRBV9, with 11 bases identical to TRBD2. Germline lookup yields CDR1 SGDLS and CDR2 YYNGEE. J gave up 6 bases and V 0 bases, and 5 bases lay outside the gene matches. CDR3 length equals 16 residues.